This T cell receptor (beta chain) stems from a study of blood T cell repertoires in COVID-19. Germline V CDR1 and CDR2: MDHEN, SYDVKM. This CDR3 has 12 residues. V was shortened by 3 bases and J by 8 bases, with 10 bases between the two germline ends. How the authors handled the data: Counts of nucleated cells, estimated from reference gene primer amplification, were obtained. Produced via immunoSEQ multiplex PCR; TCRdb's table is partial and in-frame only. V and J calls and clone size are given by that table; D and trimming were obtained from the DNA. The data show roughly 200,000 clones, around 90% seen once. Two negative PCRs, clearance, or symptom resolution had been documented for recovered Cohort 3 donors.

The chain recombines TRBV28 with TRBJ1-2; TRBD1 might be the D (5 bases). The TCR originated in a woman aged 30 to 39 who had recovered from COVID-19. The sequenced sample was PBMCs or T cells enriched from blood (not recorded which). As DNA, the CDR3 is TGTGCCAGCAGTTTTCGGGGGGTGGGCTACACCTTC. Residues: CASSFRGVGYTF.